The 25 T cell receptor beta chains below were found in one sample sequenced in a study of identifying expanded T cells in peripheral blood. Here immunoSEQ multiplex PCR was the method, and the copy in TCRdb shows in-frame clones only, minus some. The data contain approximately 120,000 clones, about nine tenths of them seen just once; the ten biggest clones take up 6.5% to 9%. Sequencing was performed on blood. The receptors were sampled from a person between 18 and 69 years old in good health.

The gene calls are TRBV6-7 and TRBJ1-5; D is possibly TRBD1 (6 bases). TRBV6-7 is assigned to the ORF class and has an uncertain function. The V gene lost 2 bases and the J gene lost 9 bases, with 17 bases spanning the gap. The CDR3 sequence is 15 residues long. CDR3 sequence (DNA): TGTGCCAGCAGTTACCCGGACAGTGGGTTTGGGCCCCAGCATTTT. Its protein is CASSYPDSGFGPQHF.

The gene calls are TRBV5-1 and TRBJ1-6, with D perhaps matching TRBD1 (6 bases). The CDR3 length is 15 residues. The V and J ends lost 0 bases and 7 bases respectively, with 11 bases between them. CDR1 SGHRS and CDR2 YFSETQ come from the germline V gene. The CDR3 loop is CASSLEAGVNSPLHF. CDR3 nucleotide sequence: TGCGCCAGCAGCTTGGAGGCAGGGGTGAATTCACCCCTCCACTTT.

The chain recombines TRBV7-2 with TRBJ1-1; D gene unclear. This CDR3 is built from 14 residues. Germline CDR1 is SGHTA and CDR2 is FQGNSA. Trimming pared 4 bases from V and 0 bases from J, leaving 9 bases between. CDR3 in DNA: TGTGCCAGCAGCTCGACAATGATGAACACTGAAGCTTTCTTT. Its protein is CASSSTMMNTEAFF.

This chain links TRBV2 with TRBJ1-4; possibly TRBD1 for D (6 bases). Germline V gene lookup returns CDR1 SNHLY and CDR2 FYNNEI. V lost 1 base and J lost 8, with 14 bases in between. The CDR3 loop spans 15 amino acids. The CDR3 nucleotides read TGTGCCAGCAGTGAAGGGGGACATACAGTCGAAAAACTGTTTTTT. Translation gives CASSEGGHTVEKLFF.

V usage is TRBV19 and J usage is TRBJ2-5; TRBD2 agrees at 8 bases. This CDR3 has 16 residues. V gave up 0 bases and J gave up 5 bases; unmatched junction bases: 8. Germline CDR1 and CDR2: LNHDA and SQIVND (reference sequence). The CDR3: CASSIDPAGGRETQYF. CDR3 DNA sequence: TGTGCCAGTAGTATAGATCCCGCGGGGGGCCGGGAGACCCAGTACTTC.

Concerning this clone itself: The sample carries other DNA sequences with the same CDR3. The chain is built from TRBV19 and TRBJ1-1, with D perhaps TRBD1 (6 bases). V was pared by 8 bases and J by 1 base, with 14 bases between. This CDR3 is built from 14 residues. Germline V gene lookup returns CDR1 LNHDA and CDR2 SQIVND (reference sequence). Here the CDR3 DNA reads TGTGCCAGTGTTCCGGGACACCCGAACACTGAAGCTTTCTTT. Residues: CASVPGHPNTEAFF.

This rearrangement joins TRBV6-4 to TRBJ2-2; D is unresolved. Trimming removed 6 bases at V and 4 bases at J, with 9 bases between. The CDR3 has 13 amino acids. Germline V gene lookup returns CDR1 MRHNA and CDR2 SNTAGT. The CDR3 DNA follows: TGTGCCAGCAGCCCCGCGTTCACCGGGGAGCTGTTTTTT. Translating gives CASSPAFTGELFF.

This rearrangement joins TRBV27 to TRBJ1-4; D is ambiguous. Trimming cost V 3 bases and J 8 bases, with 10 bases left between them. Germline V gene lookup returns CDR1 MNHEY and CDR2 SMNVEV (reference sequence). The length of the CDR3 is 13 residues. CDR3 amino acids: CASSFHEGEKLFF. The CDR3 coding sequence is TGTGCCAGCAGTTTTCATGAGGGAGAAAAACTGTTTTTT.

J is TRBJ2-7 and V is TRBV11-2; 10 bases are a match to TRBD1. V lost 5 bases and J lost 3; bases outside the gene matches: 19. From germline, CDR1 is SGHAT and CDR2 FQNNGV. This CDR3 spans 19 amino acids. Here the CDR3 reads CASSPKTGGTRFSFYEQYF. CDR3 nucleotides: TGTGCCAGCAGCCCGAAGACAGGGGGCACGCGTTTCAGCTTCTACGAGCAGTACTTC. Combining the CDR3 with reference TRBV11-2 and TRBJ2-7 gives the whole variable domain EAGVAQSPRYKIIEKRQSVAFWCNPISGHATLYWYQQILGQGPKLLIQFQNNGVVDDSQLPKDRFSAERLKGVDSTLKIQPAKLEDSAVYLCASSPKTGGTRFSFYEQYFGPGTRLTVT.

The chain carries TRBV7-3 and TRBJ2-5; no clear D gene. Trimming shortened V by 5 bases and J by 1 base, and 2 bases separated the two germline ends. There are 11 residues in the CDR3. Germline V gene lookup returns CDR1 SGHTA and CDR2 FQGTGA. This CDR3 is CASSLQETQYF. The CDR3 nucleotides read TGTGCCAGCAGCCTCCAAGAGACCCAGTACTTC. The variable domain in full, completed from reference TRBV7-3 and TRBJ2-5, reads GAGVSQTPSNKVTEKGKYVELRCDPISGHTALYWYRQSLGQGPEFLIYFQGTGAADDSGLPNDRFFAVRPEGSVSTLKIQRTERGDSAVYLCASSLQETQYFGPGTRLLVL.

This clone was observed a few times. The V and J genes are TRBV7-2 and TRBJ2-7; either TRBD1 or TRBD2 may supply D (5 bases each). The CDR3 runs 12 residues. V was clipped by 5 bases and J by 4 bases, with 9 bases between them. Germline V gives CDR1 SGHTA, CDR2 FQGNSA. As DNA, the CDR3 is TGTGCCAGCAGCCCCTGGGGGTACGAGCAGTACTTC. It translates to CASSPWGYEQYF.

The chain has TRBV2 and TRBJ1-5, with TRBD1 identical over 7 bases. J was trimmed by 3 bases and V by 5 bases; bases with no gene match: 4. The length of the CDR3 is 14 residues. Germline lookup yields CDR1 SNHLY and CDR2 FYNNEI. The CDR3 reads CASSLTGNNQPQHF. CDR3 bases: TGTGCCAGCAGTTTGACAGGGAACAATCAGCCCCAGCATTTT.

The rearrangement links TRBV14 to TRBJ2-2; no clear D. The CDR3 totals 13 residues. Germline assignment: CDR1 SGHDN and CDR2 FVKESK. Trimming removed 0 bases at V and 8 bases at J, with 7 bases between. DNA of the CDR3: TGTGCCAGCAGCCAAGAAAGGCTGGGGGAGCTGTTTTTT. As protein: CASSQERLGELFF.

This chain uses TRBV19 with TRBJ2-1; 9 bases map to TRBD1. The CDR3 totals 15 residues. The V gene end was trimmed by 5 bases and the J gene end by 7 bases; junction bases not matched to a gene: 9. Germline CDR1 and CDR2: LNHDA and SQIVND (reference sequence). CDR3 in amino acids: CASSAHRGRENEQFF. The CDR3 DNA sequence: TGTGCCAGTAGTGCGCACAGGGGGCGCGAGAATGAGCAGTTCTTC. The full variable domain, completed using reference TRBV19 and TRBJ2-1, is DGGITQSPKYLFRKEGQNVTLSCEQNLNHDAMYWYRQDPGQGLRLIYYSQIVNDFQKGDIAEGYSVSREKKESFPLTVTSAQKNPTAFYLCASSAHRGRENEQFFGPGTRLTVL.

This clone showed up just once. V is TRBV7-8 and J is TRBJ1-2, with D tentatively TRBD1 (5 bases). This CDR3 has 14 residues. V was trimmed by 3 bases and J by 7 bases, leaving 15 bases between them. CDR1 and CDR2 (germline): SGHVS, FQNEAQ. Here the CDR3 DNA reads TGTGCCAGCAGCTTGGAACAGGAAGGCGGTGGCTACACCTTC. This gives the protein CASSLEQEGGGYTF.

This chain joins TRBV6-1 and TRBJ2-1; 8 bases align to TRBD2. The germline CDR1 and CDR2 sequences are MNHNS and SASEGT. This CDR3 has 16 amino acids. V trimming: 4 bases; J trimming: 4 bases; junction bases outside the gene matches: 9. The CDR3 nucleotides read TGTGCCAGCAGTGTCTCCGCGGGAGGTGGGTACAATGAGCAGTTCTTC. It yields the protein CASSVSAGGGYNEQFF.

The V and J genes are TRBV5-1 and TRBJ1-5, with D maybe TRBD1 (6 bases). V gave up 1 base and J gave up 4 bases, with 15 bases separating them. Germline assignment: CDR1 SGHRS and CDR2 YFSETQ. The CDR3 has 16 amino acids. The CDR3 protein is CASSLNGRGINQPQHF. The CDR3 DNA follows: TGCGCCAGCAGCTTGAATGGGAGGGGGATAAATCAGCCCCAGCATTTT.

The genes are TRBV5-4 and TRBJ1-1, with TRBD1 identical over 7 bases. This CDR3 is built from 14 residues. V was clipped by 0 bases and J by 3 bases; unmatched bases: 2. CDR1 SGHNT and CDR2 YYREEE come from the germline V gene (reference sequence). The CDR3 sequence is CASSLDRGYTEAFF. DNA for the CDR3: TGTGCCAGCAGCTTGGACAGGGGCTACACTGAAGCTTTCTTT.

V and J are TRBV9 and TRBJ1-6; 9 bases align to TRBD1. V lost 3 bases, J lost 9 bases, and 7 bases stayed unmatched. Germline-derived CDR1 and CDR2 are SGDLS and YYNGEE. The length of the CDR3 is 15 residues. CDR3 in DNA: TGTGCCAGCAGCGAAGGACAGGGGAGGAGTTCACCCCTCCACTTT. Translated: CASSEGQGRSSPLHF.

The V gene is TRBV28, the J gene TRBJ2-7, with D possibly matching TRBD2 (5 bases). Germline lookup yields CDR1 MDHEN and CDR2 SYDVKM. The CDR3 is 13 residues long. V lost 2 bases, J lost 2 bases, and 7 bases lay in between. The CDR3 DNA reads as TGTGCCAGCAGTTTACCGGGAACCTACGAGCAGTACTTC. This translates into CASSLPGTYEQYF. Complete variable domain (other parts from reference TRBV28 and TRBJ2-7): DVKVTQSSRYLVKRTGEKVFLECVQDMDHENMFWYRQDPGLGLRLIYFSYDVKMKEKGDIPEGYSVSREKKERFSLILESASTNQTSMYLCASSLPGTYEQYFGPGTRLTVT.

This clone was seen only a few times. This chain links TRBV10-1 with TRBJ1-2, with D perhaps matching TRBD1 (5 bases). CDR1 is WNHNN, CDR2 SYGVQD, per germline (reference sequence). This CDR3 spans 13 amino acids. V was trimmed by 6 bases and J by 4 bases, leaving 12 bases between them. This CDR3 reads CASSAGTAYGYTF. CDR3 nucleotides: TGCGCCAGCAGCGCCGGGACGGCCTATGGCTACACCTTC.

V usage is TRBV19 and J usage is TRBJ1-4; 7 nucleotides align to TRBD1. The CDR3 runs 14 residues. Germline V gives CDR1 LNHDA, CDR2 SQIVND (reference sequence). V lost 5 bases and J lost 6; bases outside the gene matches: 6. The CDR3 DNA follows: TGTGCCAGTAGTCGGACAGGCCGAGATGAAAAACTGTTTTTT. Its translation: CASSRTGRDEKLFF.

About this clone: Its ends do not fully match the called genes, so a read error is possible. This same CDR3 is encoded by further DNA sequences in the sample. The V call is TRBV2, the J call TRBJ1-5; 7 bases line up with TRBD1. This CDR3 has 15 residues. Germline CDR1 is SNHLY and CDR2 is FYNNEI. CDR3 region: CASRDDRVGNQPQHF. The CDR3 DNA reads TGTGCCAGCAGGGACGACAGGGTCGGCAATCAGCCTCAGCATTTT.

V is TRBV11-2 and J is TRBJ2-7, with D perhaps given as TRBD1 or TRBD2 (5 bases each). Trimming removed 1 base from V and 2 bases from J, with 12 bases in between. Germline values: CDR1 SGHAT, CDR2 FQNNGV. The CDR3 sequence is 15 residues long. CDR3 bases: TGTGCCAGCAGCTTAGCTGGGGGTGTAACCTACGAGCAGTACTTC. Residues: CASSLAGGVTYEQYF.

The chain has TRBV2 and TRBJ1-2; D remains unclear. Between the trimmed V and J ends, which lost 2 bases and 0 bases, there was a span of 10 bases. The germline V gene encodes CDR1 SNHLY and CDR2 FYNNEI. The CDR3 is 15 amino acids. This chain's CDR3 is CASSELSTANYGYTF. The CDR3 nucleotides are TGTGCCAGCAGTGAATTAAGTACAGCTAACTATGGCTACACCTTC.